The rows below give T cell receptor beta chains drawn from one sample of a study of T cell responses to AZD1222 COVID-19 vaccine. Method: immunoSEQ multiplex PCR; TCRdb's copy keeps in-frame clones and lacks some. This table has 66,000 or so clones, more than 75% appearing once. The sample was peripheral blood, taken on day 0 of AZD1222 vaccination. These receptors originate from an adult in good health. The CDR3 runs from the conserved cysteine through the conserved F or W. The D gene is left open where the match is weak. Size values are once, few and many counts, or a class for expanded clones, and some rows have none.

J: TRBJ2-1; D: -; size: -; V: TRBV28; CDR3: CASSLPVVGGRNEQFF; DNA: TGTGCCAGCAGTTTACCAGTAGTTGGGGGACGCAATGAGCAGTTCTTC
J: TRBJ1-1; D: -; size: -; V: TRBV6-5; CDR3: CASMGGQGRAFF; DNA: TGTGCCAGCATGGGGGGGCAGGGCAGGGCTTTCTTT
J: TRBJ2-3; D: -; size: -; V: TRBV7-2; CDR3: CASTLVESTDTQYF; DNA: TGTGCCAGCACTTTGGTTGAAAGCACAGATACGCAGTATTTT
J: TRBJ2-3; D: -; size: -; V: TRBV6-6; CDR3: CASSYSYFGLTDTQYF; DNA: TGTGCCAGCAGTTACTCGTACTTCGGACTGACAGATACGCAGTATTTT
J: TRBJ2-3; D: TRBD2; size: once; V: TRBV29-1; CDR3: CSVAGTSGEGDTQYF; DNA: TGCAGCGTCGCCGGGACTAGCGGGGAGGGGGATACGCAGTATTTT
J: TRBJ1-4; D: -; size: -; V: TRBV3-1/TRBV3-2; CDR3: CASTPGANEKLFF; DNA: TGTGCCAGCACCCCCGGGGCTAATGAAAAACTGTTTTTT
J: TRBJ1-4; D: -; size: -; V: TRBV2; CDR3: CATSGAMALEKLFF; DNA: TGTGCCACCTCAGGGGCTATGGCCCTGGAAAAACTGTTTTTT
J: TRBJ2-1; D: TRBD1; size: -; V: TRBV5-5; CDR3: CASSWSGTGGYNEQFF; DNA: TGTGCCAGCAGCTGGTCCGGGACAGGGGGCTACAATGAGCAGTTCTTC
J: TRBJ1-5; D: -; size: -; V: TRBV7-2; CDR3: CASNLAGHGNQPQHF; DNA: TGTGCCAGCAACCTGGCGGGGCATGGCAATCAGCCCCAGCATTTT
J: TRBJ2-1; D: TRBD2; size: few; V: TRBV7-6; CDR3: CASSRSRGTSGGDEQFF; DNA: TGTGCCAGCAGCCGCAGCCGTGGGACTAGCGGGGGGGATGAGCAGTTCTTC
J: TRBJ1-6; D: -; size: -; V: TRBV27; CDR3: CASREEGSSPLHF; DNA: TGTGCCAGCAGGGAAGAGGGTAGTTCACCCCTCCACTTT
J: TRBJ1-1; D: TRBD1; size: -; V: TRBV5-1; CDR3: CASSLAGTGNTEAFF; DNA: TGCGCCAGCAGTTTAGCCGGGACAGGGAACACTGAAGCTTTCTTT
J: TRBJ1-2; D: -; size: few; V: TRBV7-2; CDR3: CASRLSTSYGYTF; DNA: TGTGCCAGCAGGCTATCGACGTCCTATGGCTACACCTTC
J: TRBJ1-5; D: -; size: -; V: TRBV7-2; CDR3: CASSPPGTGQPQHF; DNA: TGTGCCAGCAGCCCACCGGGGACGGGTCAGCCCCAGCATTTT
J: TRBJ1-6; D: -; size: -; V: TRBV20-1; CDR3: CSASEGSPLHF; DNA: TGCAGTGCTAGTGAAGGTTCACCCCTCCACTTT
J: TRBJ1-5; D: -; size: -; V: TRBV6-6; CDR3: CASSTEVPQHF; DNA: TGTGCCAGCAGCACCGAGGTGCCCCAGCATTTT
J: TRBJ2-4; D: -; size: -; V: TRBV30; CDR3: CAWSVPAGGGKNIQYF; DNA: TGTGCCTGGAGTGTACCGGCAGGGGGAGGCAAAAACATTCAGTACTTC
J: TRBJ1-4; D: -; size: -; V: TRBV7-6; CDR3: CASSPRATDPGGLLFF; DNA: TGTGCCAGCAGCCCCCGGGCGACGGACCCTGGGGGCTTGTTGTTTTTT
J: TRBJ1-2; D: -; size: -; V: TRBV5-6; CDR3: CASSLIGSRRGDGYTF; DNA: TGTGCCAGCAGCTTGATCGGGAGCCGGCGGGGTGATGGCTACACCTTC
J: TRBJ2-2; D: -; size: few; V: TRBV5-4; CDR3: CASSSDSLGGELFF; DNA: TGTGCCAGCAGCTCTGATAGTCTGGGCGGGGAGCTGTTTTTT
J: TRBJ1-3; D: -; size: -; V: TRBV11-3; CDR3: CASSLWVVGNTIYF; DNA: TGTGCCAGCAGCCTATGGGTGGTTGGAAACACCATATATTTT
J: TRBJ1-1; D: -; size: -; V: TRBV27; CDR3: CASSLGTGGTEAFF; DNA: TGTGCCAGCAGTTTAGGGACGGGGGGCACTGAAGCTTTCTTT
J: TRBJ1-1; D: -; size: -; V: TRBV6-7; CDR3: CASSYGVEECGNTEAFF; DNA: TGTGCCAGCAGTTACGGGGTGGAGGAGTGTGGGAACACTGAAGCTTTCTTT
J: TRBJ1-6; D: -; size: -; V: TRBV27; CDR3: CASRPFSGTNYNSPLHF; DNA: TGTGCCAGCAGACCCTTTTCCGGGACAAACTATAATTCACCCCTCCACTTT
J: TRBJ1-5; D: -; size: few; V: TRBV19; CDR3: CASSYGFSNQPQHF; DNA: TGTGCCAGTAGTTACGGATTTAGCAATCAGCCCCAGCATTTT
J: TRBJ1-2; D: -; size: -; V: TRBV2; CDR3: CASSENGVNYGYTF; DNA: TGTGCCAGCAGTGAAAATGGGGTCAACTATGGCTACACCTTC
J: TRBJ2-1; D: -; size: -; V: TRBV3-1/TRBV3-2; CDR3: CASSQEGRGWRFF; DNA: TGTGCCAGCAGCCAAGAAGGAAGGGGTTGGAGGTTCTTC
J: TRBJ1-6; D: -; size: -; V: TRBV6-5; CDR3: CASSYDSDIYNSPLHF; DNA: TGTGCCAGCAGTTACGATTCGGACATCTATAATTCACCCCTCCACTTT
J: TRBJ1-2; D: TRBD1; size: -; V: TRBV30; CDR3: CAWAFGDRDRDGYTF; DNA: TGTGCCTGGGCCTTCGGCGACAGGGACCGGGATGGCTACACCTTC
J: TRBJ1-5; D: -; size: -; V: TRBV7-8; CDR3: CASSLRGRAVSNQPQHF; DNA: TGTGCCAGCAGCTTAAGGGGGAGGGCTGTTAGCAATCAGCCCCAGCATTTT
J: TRBJ2-2; D: -; size: -; V: TRBV2; CDR3: CASYYGSDGGELFF; DNA: TGTGCCAGCTACTACGGGAGCGATGGAGGGGAGCTGTTTTTT
J: TRBJ1-4; D: TRBD1; size: -; V: TRBV19; CDR3: CASSTPWVGGQHNEKLFF; DNA: TGTGCCAGTAGTACCCCCTGGGTAGGGGGACAGCATAATGAAAAACTGTTTTTT
J: TRBJ1-2; D: TRBD1; size: -; V: TRBV5-4; CDR3: CASSENGAGTGGDGYTF; DNA: TGTGCCAGCAGCGAGAATGGAGCCGGGACAGGGGGCGATGGCTACACCTTC
J: TRBJ2-2; D: TRBD2; size: -; V: TRBV5-4; CDR3: CASSRGLAGDTGELFF; DNA: TGTGCCAGCAGCAGGGGACTAGCGGGAGACACCGGGGAGCTGTTTTTT
J: TRBJ2-7; D: TRBD2; size: -; V: TRBV15; CDR3: CATSTGLALQSSYEQYF; DNA: TGTGCCACCAGCACAGGACTAGCCCTTCAGAGCTCCTACGAGCAGTACTTC
J: TRBJ1-1; D: TRBD1; size: -; V: TRBV30; CDR3: CAWSSGQTNTEAFF; DNA: TGTGCCTGGAGTTCGGGACAGACGAACACTGAAGCTTTCTTT
J: TRBJ2-2; D: -; size: -; V: TRBV7-9; CDR3: CASSFGSSWGTGELFF; DNA: TGTGCCAGCAGCTTTGGTTCTAGCTGGGGAACCGGGGAGCTGTTTTTT
J: TRBJ1-2; D: TRBD1; size: -; V: TRBV6-5; CDR3: CASSYDRGNYGYTF; DNA: TGTGCCAGCAGTTACGACAGGGGGAACTATGGCTACACCTTC
J: TRBJ1-2; D: -; size: -; V: TRBV28; CDR3: CASSEGSPNYGYTF; DNA: TGTGCCAGCAGCGAGGGCAGCCCTAACTATGGCTACACCTTC
J: TRBJ1-2; D: TRBD1; size: -; V: TRBV9; CDR3: CASSAGTGTDSIIIGYTF; DNA: TGTGCCAGCAGCGCTGGGACAGGAACAGACTCTATCATTATTGGCTACACCTTC
J: TRBJ1-6; D: -; size: -; V: TRBV28; CDR3: CASSLYNSPLHF; DNA: TGTGCCAGCAGTTTATATAATTCACCCCTCCACTTT
J: TRBJ2-5; D: -; size: -; V: TRBV20-1; CDR3: CSAIEGWQETQYF; DNA: TGCAGTGCTATTGAGGGATGGCAAGAGACCCAGTACTTC
J: TRBJ2-2; D: -; size: few; V: TRBV6-5; CDR3: CASWAGELFF; DNA: TGTGCCTCCTGGGCCGGGGAGCTGTTTTTT
J: TRBJ1-5; D: -; size: once; V: TRBV7-9; CDR3: CASSRHNQPQHF; DNA: TGTGCCAGCAGCAGACACAATCAGCCCCAGCATTTT